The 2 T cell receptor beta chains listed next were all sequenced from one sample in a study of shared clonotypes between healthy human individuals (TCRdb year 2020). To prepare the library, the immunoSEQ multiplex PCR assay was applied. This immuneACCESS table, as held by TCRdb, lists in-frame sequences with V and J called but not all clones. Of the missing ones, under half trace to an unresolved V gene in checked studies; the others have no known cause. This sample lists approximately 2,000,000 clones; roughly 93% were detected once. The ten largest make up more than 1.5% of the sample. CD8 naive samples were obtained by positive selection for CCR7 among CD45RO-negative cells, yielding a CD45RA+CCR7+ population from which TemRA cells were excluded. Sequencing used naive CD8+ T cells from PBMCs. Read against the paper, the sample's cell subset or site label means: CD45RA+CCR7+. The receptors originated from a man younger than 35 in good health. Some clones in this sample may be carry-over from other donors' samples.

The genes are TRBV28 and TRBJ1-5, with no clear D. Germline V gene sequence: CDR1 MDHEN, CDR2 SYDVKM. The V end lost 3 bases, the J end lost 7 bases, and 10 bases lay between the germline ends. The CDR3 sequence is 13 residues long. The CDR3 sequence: CASSLSPSQPQHF. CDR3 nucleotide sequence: TGTGCCAGCAGTTTGTCCCCTAGCCAGCCCCAGCATTTT.

CDR3 coding DNA: TGTGCCAGCAGCTTAAGCGGACCTAGCACAGATACGCAGTATTTT. Amino acids: CASSLSGPSTDTQYF. This rearrangement joins TRBV7-2 to TRBJ2-3; weak D call: TRBD2 (5 bases). The CDR3 consists of 15 residues. In germline, CDR1 is SGHTA, CDR2 FQGNSA. V was shortened by 2 bases and J by 0 bases, with 9 bases between the two germline ends.